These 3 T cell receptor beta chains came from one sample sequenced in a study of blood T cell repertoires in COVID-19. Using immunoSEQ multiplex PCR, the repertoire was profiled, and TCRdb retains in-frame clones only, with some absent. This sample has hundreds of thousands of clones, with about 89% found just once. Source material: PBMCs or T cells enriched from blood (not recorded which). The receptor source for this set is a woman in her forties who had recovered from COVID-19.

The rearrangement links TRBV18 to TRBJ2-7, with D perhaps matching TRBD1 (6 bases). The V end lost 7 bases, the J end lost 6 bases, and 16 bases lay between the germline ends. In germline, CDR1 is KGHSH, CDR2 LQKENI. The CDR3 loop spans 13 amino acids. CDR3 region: CASCRTEAGEQYF. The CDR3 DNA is TGTGCCAGCTGCAGGACAGAGGCTGGCGAGCAGTACTTC.

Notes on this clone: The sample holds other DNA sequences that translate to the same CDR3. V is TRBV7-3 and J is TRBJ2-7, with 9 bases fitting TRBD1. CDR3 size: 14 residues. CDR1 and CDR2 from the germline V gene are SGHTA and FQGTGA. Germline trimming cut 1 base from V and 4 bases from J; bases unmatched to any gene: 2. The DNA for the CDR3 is TGTGCCAGCAGCTTAAACGGACAGGGGTACGAGCAGTACTTC. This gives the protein CASSLNGQGYEQYF.

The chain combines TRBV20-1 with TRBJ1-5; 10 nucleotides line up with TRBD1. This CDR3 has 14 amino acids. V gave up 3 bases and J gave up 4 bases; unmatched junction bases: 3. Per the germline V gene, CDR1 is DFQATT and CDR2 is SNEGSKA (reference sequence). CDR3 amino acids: CSASGGQGNQPQHF. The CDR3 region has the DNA TGCAGTGCTAGTGGGGGACAGGGGAATCAGCCCCAGCATTTT.